This T cell receptor beta chain was sequenced during a study of neurological immune-mediated disorders. The CDR3 is 16 amino acids. J lost 5 bases, V lost 2 bases, and 10 bases had no gene match. The germline V gene has CDR1 MNHEY and CDR2 SVGEGT. The method for making cDNA was 5'RACE, and it used 10-nucleotide random UMIs. A single record per CDR3 protein comes from TCRdb applying MiXCR to the 5' RACE reads. Here the sample spans roughly 56,000 distinct CDR3 sequences, more than 9.5% being singletons. At least ten counts were recorded for this clonotype. Sequenced sample: PBMCs. The J gene is TRBJ1-1, the V gene TRBV6-2 or TRBV6-3, with 8 bases that match TRBD1. This TCR derives from a man aged 55 to 69 in good health. As DNA, the CDR3 is TGTGCCAGCAGTTACGGACAGGGAGGAGGGAGAACTGAAGCTTTCTTT. Protein: CASSYGQGGGRTEAFF.